The clone carrying this T cell receptor beta chain was observed many times. Antigen specificity is unknown. This sample was included in a study of T cells in Graves' hyperthyroidism and ophthalmopathy. The study's findings and limits: Ophthalmopathy and stable hyperthyroidism were told apart by a 13 V-J model.

Patients with uncontrolled infections, other autoimmune diseases, pregnancy or lactation were excluded. Thyroid ultrasound and orbital computed tomography, with clinical symptoms and serum thyroxine and TRAb, informed diagnoses. From roughly 9.2 ml of fresh peripheral blood, PBMCs were isolated. The CDR3 is 13 residues long. V shed 8 bases, J shed 6 bases, and the junction held 9 bases outside the gene matches. Germline CDR1 MNHEY, CDR2 SMNVEV (reference sequence). Regions amplified from RNA transcripts were the TCR beta CDR3 regions. The TCR CDR3 first-round RT-PCR relied on the HTBI primer set. TCRdb analysed the multiplex PCR reads with MiXCR anew, one entry per CDR3 protein. The sample yields about 520,000 distinct CDR3 sequences, around 22% seen once.

The sequenced sample was blood. This chain links TRBV27 with TRBJ1-1, with 7 bases that match TRBD1. The TCR originated in a woman aged 25 to 39 with Graves' ophthalmopathy. CDR3 residues: CASGLQGIAEAFF. The CDR3 bases are TGTGCCAGCGGGTTACAGGGGATAGCTGAAGCTTTCTTT.